The present TCR beta chain was sequenced within a study of blood T cell repertoires in COVID-19. Across the study: Specimens from acute and convalescent COVID-19 originated in the United States, Italy and Spain.

Germline CDR1 is SGHNT and CDR2 is YYREEE (reference sequence). This CDR3 is 13 amino acids long. V lost 4 bases and J lost 5, with 10 bases in between. As processed by the authors: Amplifying reference gene primers gave estimates of nucleated cell counts. Sequencing was performed with immunoSEQ multiplex PCR; in TCRdb, only in-frame clones are kept and a portion is missing. Clone size and the V and J calls come from that table; the DNA yielded D and trimming. The sample holds about 270,000 clones, around 88% seen once. Those enrolled in Seattle joined during active infection and were followed longitudinally afterward.

The chain carries TRBV5-4 and TRBJ1-5; TRBD1 is a possible D gene (5 bases). The TCR sequence derives from an elderly woman with COVID-19, enrolled during active disease. The sequencing input was peripheral blood. CDR3 protein: CASSQGSDQPQHF. The CDR3 DNA sequence: TGTGCCAGCAGCCAGGGATCCGATCAGCCCCAGCATTTT.